Here is one T cell receptor (beta chain) with its context. The table came from immunoSEQ multiplex PCR; TCRdb's copy has only in-frame clones and leaves some out. In the table there are roughly 70,000 clones, just over 90% of which are singletons. These data come from a study of T cells after somatic rescue of genetic block. This clonotype originated in a man aged 35 to 55. The material sequenced was peripheral blood mononuclear cells (PBMCs).

Written as DNA, the CDR3 is TGTGCCAGCAGACCCCTGACAGGGACGGCTGAAGCTTTCTTT. Translation gives CASRPLTGTAEAFF. The V call is TRBV25-1, the J call TRBJ1-1; 7 bases map to TRBD1. The CDR3 length is 14 residues. The V gene end was trimmed by 6 bases and the J gene end by 6 bases; junction bases not matched to a gene: 10. The V gene's germline CDR1 is MGHDK and CDR2 SYGVNS.